The 5 T cell receptor beta chains given below trace back to one sample, sequenced in a study of T cells expressing NK-cell markers (TCRdb year 2020). The method was 5' RACE. The sequencer listed for this sample is Illumina HiSeq 2000. The reads, reprocessed by TCRdb, yield one row per CDR3 protein sequence and no DNA. This sample's records show fewer than 550,000 distinct CDR3 sequences. The ten largest clonotypes hold more than 1.4% of the sample. The sample taken for sequencing was blood T cells: a sorted CD56 or NKG2C T cell subset, CD4+ or CD8+ T cells, or bulk PBMC T cells (not recorded which). These receptors all come from a woman aged 50 to 60 in good health. Donor details come from another sample of the same person, matched by shared clones.

The rearrangement joins TRBV5-1 to TRBJ2-5; TCRdb outputs TRBD2, but without DNA this stays unchecked. Germline lookup yields CDR1 SGHRS and CDR2 YFSETQ. This CDR3 is 17 amino acids long. The CDR3 protein is CASSWGLAGGPQETQYF.

The chain employs TRBV30 and TRBJ2-1; the D call from TCRdb, TRBD2, cannot be confirmed without DNA. The germline CDR1 and CDR2 sequences are GTSNPN and SVGIG (reference sequence). This CDR3 contains 13 residues. This CDR3 reads CAWTSGVYNEQFF. The variable domain in full, with the rest retrieved from reference TRBV30 and TRBJ2-1, is SQTIHQWPATLVQPVGSPLSLECTVEGTSNPNLYWYRQAAGRGLQLLFYSVGIGQISSEVPQNLSASRPQDRQFILSSKKLLLSDSGFYLCAWTSGVYNEQFFGPGTRLTVL.

V and J are TRBV28 and TRBJ2-4. The CDR3 covers 15 residues. Germline lookup yields CDR1 MDHEN and CDR2 SYDVKM. CDR3 region: CASSRQIGQGDIQYF.

This chain links TRBV24-1 with TRBJ2-7; there is no DNA to check the TCRdb D call of TRBD2. The CDR3 has 13 amino acids. Germline V CDR1 and CDR2: KGHDR, SFDVKD. The CDR3 here is CATSGVSGYEQYF.

The rearrangement links TRBV5-1 to TRBJ2-3; without DNA, the TCRdb call of TRBD2 cannot be checked. From germline, CDR1 is SGHRS and CDR2 YFSETQ. The CDR3 is 16 residues long. The CDR3 protein is CASSPGLAGAGDTQYF.